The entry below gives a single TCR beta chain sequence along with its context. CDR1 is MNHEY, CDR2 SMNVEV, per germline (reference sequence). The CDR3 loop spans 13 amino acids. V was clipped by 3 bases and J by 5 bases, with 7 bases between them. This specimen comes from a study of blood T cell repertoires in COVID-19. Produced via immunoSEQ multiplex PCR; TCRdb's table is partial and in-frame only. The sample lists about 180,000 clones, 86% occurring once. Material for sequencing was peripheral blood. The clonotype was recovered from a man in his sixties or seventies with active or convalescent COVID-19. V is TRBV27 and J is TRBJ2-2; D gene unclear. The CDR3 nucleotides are TGTGCCAGCAGTTTTCGCAGTACCGGGGAGCTGTTTTTT. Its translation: CASSFRSTGELFF.